The T cell receptor beta chain described here comes from a study of blood T cell repertoires in COVID-19. The method was immunoSEQ multiplex PCR; TCRdb's version includes in-frame clones alone and lacks a portion of them. The sample lists approximately 180,000 clones, more than 75% occurring once. Sequenced sample: PBMCs or T cells enriched from blood (not recorded which). This clonotype was obtained from a woman aged 50 to 65 with acute COVID-19.

CDR3 nucleotides: TGTGCCACCAGTGCCCCCGGAGATAATGAAAAACTGTTTTTT. It is translated as CATSAPGDNEKLFF. The genes are TRBV24-1 and TRBJ1-4; D gene ambiguous. Per germline, CDR1 KGHDR and CDR2 SFDVKD. CDR3 size: 14 residues. Trimming stripped 5 bases from V and 4 bases from J, with 10 bases between.